Given below is one TCR beta chain in context. Its antigen is unidentified. These data belong to a study of OX40 agonist ivuxolimab in advanced cancers. General observations from the study: Compared with CD4+, CD8+ T cells on average had more expanded clones.

The data were produced by immunoSEQ multiplex PCR, yet TCRdb's version contains in-frame clones alone and is incomplete. The sample lists 80,000 or so clones; 85% were seen once. This CDR3 comprises 16 residues. Losses at the gene ends were 0 bases for V and 0 bases for J; bases not matched to a gene: 2. Germline CDR1 reads LNHDA; CDR2 reads SQIVND (reference sequence). This TCR came from an adult with an advanced solid tumor such as melanoma, head and neck, liver or kidney cancer. This sequence joins TRBV19 and TRBJ2-3; 8 positions agree with TRBD2. Material: CD4+ or CD8+ T cells sorted from blood, obtained in a trial of the OX40 agonist ivuxolimab. CDR3 sequence: CASSIDGGASTDTQYF. The DNA for the CDR3 is TGTGCCAGTAGTATAGACGGGGGGGCTAGCACAGATACGCAGTATTTT.